These 20 T cell receptor beta chains were sequenced from one sample in a study of T cell responses to AZD1222 COVID-19 vaccine. Clones were sequenced by immunoSEQ multiplex PCR, and TCRdb holds only the in-frame ones, with some missing. The table includes 200,000 or so clones, 75% to 90% detected once. The sequencing here drew on peripheral blood, taken on day 0 of AZD1222 vaccination. Every receptor here comes from an adult in good health.

The V gene is TRBV11-1, the J gene TRBJ2-5; D may be TRBD1 (5 bases). Trimming took 5 bases from V and 5 from J, leaving 15 bases between them. The CDR3 runs 14 residues. CDR1 and CDR2 from the germline V gene are SGHAT and FQDESV (reference sequence). The chain's CDR3 is CASSLRQKRETQYF. The CDR3 DNA sequence: TGTGCCAGCAGCCTAAGACAGAAGCGCGAGACCCAGTACTTC.

V is TRBV29-1 and J is TRBJ2-1, with 7 nucleotides matching TRBD1. CDR3 length: 14 amino acids. The germline CDR1 and CDR2 sequences are SQVTM and ANQGSEA. Trimming at V came to 4 bases and at J to 5 bases, leaving 8 bases not matched to a gene. CDR3 protein: CSVVSRGLDNEQFF. The CDR3 DNA follows: TGCAGCGTTGTCTCCAGGGGGTTGGACAATGAGCAGTTCTTC.

This sequence joins TRBV6-6 and TRBJ1-3; 9 positions match TRBD1. This CDR3 is built from 16 residues. Losses at the gene ends were 6 bases for V and 0 bases for J; bases not matched to a gene: 6. The germline V gene encodes CDR1 MNHNY and CDR2 SVGAGI (reference sequence). The CDR3 nucleotides read TGTGCCAGCAGGGAAAGGACAGGGGCCTCTGGAAACACCATATATTTT. Its translation: CASRERTGASGNTIYF.

V is TRBV12-5 and J is TRBJ1-3; maybe TRBD1 (6 bases). The CDR3 is made up of 15 amino acids. The germline V gene has CDR1 LGHNT and CDR2 FRNRAP. V was shortened by 4 bases and J by 3 bases, with 13 bases between the two germline ends. In DNA, the CDR3 is TGTGCTAGTGGTTCGGGCGGGACAAGTGGAAACACCATATATTTT. This gives the protein CASGSGGTSGNTIYF.

The chain uses TRBV7-6 and TRBJ2-2; 8 positions agree with TRBD1. The trim removed 2 bases at V and 1 base at J, leaving 3 bases unmatched. CDR1 is SGHVS, CDR2 FNYEAQ, per germline. The CDR3 consists of 16 residues. CDR3 sequence reads: CASSLTGQGNTGELFF. The DNA of the CDR3 is TGTGCCAGCAGCTTAACCGGACAGGGGAACACCGGGGAGCTGTTTTTT.

CDR3 sequence: CASSPRGRSPEAFF. The CDR3 DNA follows: TGTGCCAGCAGCCCCAGGGGGAGAAGCCCTGAAGCTTTCTTT. The gene calls are TRBV7-8 and TRBJ1-1; 7 bases map to TRBD1. Germline CDR1 reads SGHVS; CDR2 reads FQNEAQ. V shed 5 bases, J shed 6 bases, and the junction held 9 bases outside the gene matches. The CDR3 length is 14 residues. Using reference TRBV7-8 and TRBJ1-1 for the parts outside the CDR3, the full variable domain is GAGVSQSPRYKVAKRGQDVALRCDPISGHVSLFWYQQALGQGPEFLTYFQNEAQLDKSGLPSDRFFAERPEGSVSTLKIQRTQQEDSAVYLCASSPRGRSPEAFFGQGTRLTVV.

This chain links TRBV15 with TRBJ1-3; D call uncertain. Germline V gene lookup returns CDR1 LNHNV and CDR2 YYDKDF (reference sequence). This CDR3 is 17 amino acids long. V lost 5 bases and J lost 0, with 17 bases in between. The DNA for the CDR3 is TGTGCCACCAGCGCCCCTTGGTCCCTTCGCTCTGGAAACACCATATATTTT. Translation gives CATSAPWSLRSGNTIYF.

The chain recombines TRBV6-2 or TRBV6-3 with TRBJ2-6; D ambiguous. Germline V gene sequence: CDR1 MNHEY, CDR2 SVGEGT. With 6 bases removed from V and 0 bases from J, the gap between germline ends came to 15 bases. This CDR3 has 17 amino acids. The CDR3 loop reads CASSRRVFYSGANVLTF. CDR3 nucleotide sequence: TGTGCCAGCAGCCGACGGGTCTTTTACTCTGGGGCCAACGTCCTGACTTTC.

This chain connects TRBV27 to TRBJ2-1; tentative D call: TRBD1 (6 bases). Germline values: CDR1 MNHEY, CDR2 SMNVEV (reference sequence). V was pared by 2 bases and J by 2 bases, with 10 bases between. The CDR3 runs 15 residues. The CDR3 loop reads CASSLGSGAYNEQFF. CDR3 in DNA: TGTGCCAGCAGTTTAGGGTCAGGGGCCTACAATGAGCAGTTCTTC.

The V gene is TRBV5-1, the J gene TRBJ2-5, with TRBD2 identical over 10 bases. Germline V gene lookup returns CDR1 SGHRS and CDR2 YFSETQ. This CDR3 is 15 amino acids long. V lost 3 bases and J lost 1; bases outside the gene matches: 3. The CDR3 DNA sequence: TGCGCCAGCAGCTCTGGACTAGCGGTCCAAGAGACCCAGTACTTC. This gives the protein CASSSGLAVQETQYF. Supplemented by reference TRBV5-1 and TRBJ2-5, the full variable domain reads KAGVTQTPRYLIKTRGQQVTLSCSPISGHRSVSWYQQTPGQGLQFLFEYFSETQRNKGNFPGRFSGRQFSNSRSEMNVSTLELGDSALYLCASSSGLAVQETQYFGPGTRLLVL.

The chain recombines TRBV6-5 with TRBJ1-5; D is ambiguous. This CDR3 comprises 15 residues. Trimming stripped 4 bases from V and 0 bases from J, with 10 bases between. Per germline, CDR1 MNHEY and CDR2 SVGAGI. The CDR3 DNA follows: TGTGCCAGCAGTTCCCGTGGATATAGCAATCAGCCCCAGCATTTT. Protein sequence: CASSSRGYSNQPQHF.

The CDR3 nucleotides read TGTGCCAGCAGTAAAACTGGGGGAACAACCAATGAGCAGTTCTTC. It specifies CASSKTGGTTNEQFF. This sequence joins TRBV6-5 and TRBJ2-1; the D gene could be TRBD1 or TRBD2 (5 bases each). The CDR3 extends over 15 amino acids. Germline CDR1 reads MNHEY; CDR2 reads SVGAGI. Trimming left V 5 bases short and J 6 bases short, with 17 bases between.

The rearrangement links TRBV28 to TRBJ1-5, with 10 bases fitting TRBD1. The germline V gene has CDR1 MDHEN and CDR2 SYDVKM. V lost 6 bases, J lost 4 bases, and 15 bases stayed unmatched. This CDR3 has 18 residues. The DNA for the CDR3 is TGTGCCAGCAGGAGTCTCCGTTCGGGGACAGGGGAAAATCAGCCCCAGCATTTT. Residues: CASRSLRSGTGENQPQHF.

This chain links TRBV3-1 (or the pseudogene TRBV3-2) with TRBJ2-5; 7 positions agree with TRBD2. The germline V gene encodes CDR1 LGHDT and CDR2 YNNKEL (reference sequence). There are 14 residues in the CDR3. The junction had 7 bases not matched to a gene; V was cut back by 4 bases and J by 5 bases. The CDR3 reads CASSLGGWGETQYF. In DNA form, the CDR3 reads TGTGCCAGCAGCCTCGGGGGGTGGGGTGAGACCCAGTACTTC.

The chain carries TRBV5-1 and TRBJ2-5, with TRBD1 identical over 8 bases. This CDR3 region has 16 residues. The V and J ends lost 3 bases and 1 base, in that order; junction bases with no gene match: 8. CDR1 is SGHRS and CDR2 is YFSETQ in the germline V gene. For the CDR3, the DNA is TGCGCCAGCAGCTCCCGGGACAGGCCGATCCAAGAGACCCAGTACTTC. Translating gives CASSSRDRPIQETQYF. Together with reference TRBV5-1 and TRBJ2-5, the CDR3 gives the full variable domain: KAGVTQTPRYLIKTRGQQVTLSCSPISGHRSVSWYQQTPGQGLQFLFEYFSETQRNKGNFPGRFSGRQFSNSRSEMNVSTLELGDSALYLCASSSRDRPIQETQYFGPGTRLLVL.

This chain joins TRBV5-1 and TRBJ1-4, with D possibly matching TRBD1 (5 bases). Germline V lookup: CDR1 SGHRS, CDR2 YFSETQ. This CDR3 contains 12 residues. V dropped 7 bases and J dropped 8 bases, with 12 bases sitting between them. The CDR3 reads CASDGGREKLFF. The CDR3 DNA follows: TGCGCCAGCGATGGGGGAAGGGAAAAACTGTTTTTT.

V usage is TRBV6-5 and J usage is TRBJ1-2, with a possible D match to TRBD1 (5 bases). The germline V and J ends were trimmed by 8 bases and 5 bases, with 9 bases remaining between them. The CDR3 length is 11 residues. CDR1 and CDR2 from the germline V gene are MNHEY and SVGAGI. CDR3 bases: TGTGCCAGCCGGGGACCGTATGGCTACACCTTC. Amino acid sequence: CASRGPYGYTF.

This clone has just a few counts. V and J are TRBV5-4 and TRBJ2-7, with 11 bases lining up with TRBD1. Germline lookup yields CDR1 SGHNT and CDR2 YYREEE (reference sequence). The CDR3 consists of 15 residues. J gave up 7 bases and V 0 bases, and 6 bases lay outside the gene matches. For the CDR3, the DNA is TGTGCCAGCAGCTTGGGGGACAGGGGGAACCCAGAGCAGTACTTC. This encodes CASSLGDRGNPEQYF.

The chain has TRBV3-1 (or the pseudogene TRBV3-2) and TRBJ1-2; D possibly corresponds to TRBD1 (6 bases). The CDR3 sequence is 15 residues long. The V end was cut by 4 bases, the J end by 5 bases, with 17 bases between. CDR1 and CDR2 from the germline V gene are LGHDT and YNNKEL (reference sequence). DNA for the CDR3: TGTGCCAGCAGCCTAAACGGACAGTCTTTGTATGGCTACACCTTC. This gives the protein CASSLNGQSLYGYTF.

V is TRBV5-1 and J is TRBJ2-1; a possible D gene is TRBD1 (5 bases). Germline V CDR1 and CDR2: SGHRS, YFSETQ. CDR3 length: 15 amino acids. The V and J ends lost 3 bases and 7 bases respectively, with 17 bases between them. The CDR3 nucleotides read TGCGCCAGCAGCTCCGAGGCAGGGTTAGAAAATGAGCAGTTCTTC. As protein: CASSSEAGLENEQFF.